These T cell receptor beta chains were read from a single sample in a study of T cells in Graves' hyperthyroidism and ophthalmopathy. Each CDR3 protein gets one entry after TCRdb re-called the multiplex PCR reads with MiXCR. The repertoire holds about 200,000 distinct CDR3 sequences, with approximately 16% as singletons. The material sequenced was blood. Receptors originate from a man aged 35-49 years with Graves' hyperthyroidism. Both conserved end residues are part of each CDR3. A D gene is named only where the DNA matches it firmly. The size entry is marked missing in some rows and otherwise reads once, few, many or a size class.

clone_size j_call d_call v_call cdr3_nt cdr3_aa
many TRBJ2-3 NA TRBV28 TGTGCCAGCAGTTTAACCGGGGTCACAGATACGCAGTATTTT CASSLTGVTDTQYF
NA TRBJ2-7 NA TRBV6-5 TGTGCCAGCAGTTACTCGAGGACGCGGCAGTACTTC CASSYSRTRQYF
NA TRBJ2-2 TRBD2 TRBV27 TGTGCCAGCAGTGATCTAGCGGGGGGGCCACCCGGGGAGCTGTTTTTT CASSDLAGGPPGELFF
NA TRBJ2-3 TRBD2 TRBV28 TGTGCCAGCAGGACACTAGCGGGGGGGCAAGATACGCAGTATTTT CASRTLAGGQDTQYF
few TRBJ2-1 NA TRBV9 TGTGCCAGCAGGGGGGTACACAATGAGCAGTTCTTC CASRGVHNEQFF
many TRBJ1-1 NA TRBV4-1 TGCGCCAGCAGCCAAGATGAGGCGCTATGGGGACGGAACACTGAAGCTTTCTTT CASSQDEALWGRNTEAFF
NA TRBJ2-4 NA TRBV5-1 TGCGCCAACAGCTTGGAGCTTTTCGGGGGTGGAAACATTCAGTACTTC CANSLELFGGGNIQYF
many TRBJ2-7 NA TRBV28 TGTGCCAGCAGTCGCGGGACACTCTACGAGCAGTACTTC CASSRGTLYEQYF
few TRBJ2-5 TRBD1 TRBV5-1 TGCGCCAGCAGCTTGGGGATGACAGGGAGCAGCGAGACCCAGTACTTC CASSLGMTGSSETQYF
many TRBJ2-2 NA TRBV12-5 TGTGCTAGTGGTTTAGTTCGTCCGGGATACGGCACCGGGGAGCTGTTTTTT CASGLVRPGYGTGELFF
once TRBJ2-7 NA TRBV12-3/TRBV12-4 TGTGCCAGCACCCCAGCCGCCACAGGGAGGGTCGAGCAGTACTTC CASTPAATGRVEQYF
NA TRBJ2-5 NA TRBV7-2 TGTGCCAGCAGCGAAAGGATTCCAGAGACCCAGTACTTC CASSERIPETQYF
few TRBJ1-2 NA TRBV4-1 TGCGCCAGCAGCCAAGAACCGGGGGCACTTGGCTACACCTTC CASSQEPGALGYTF
few TRBJ1-4 TRBD1 TRBV20-1 TGCAGTGCTACCGGGACAGGGGGTAGTGAAAAACTGTTTTTT CSATGTGGSEKLFF
many TRBJ2-1 TRBD2 TRBV28 TGTGCCAGCAGTTTACACAGCGGGGGCAGGAATGAGCAGTTCTTC CASSLHSGGRNEQFF
once TRBJ2-1 NA TRBV7-3 TGTGCCAGCAGTTACTCGGAGGCAGGGACATACAATGAGCAGTTCTTC CASSYSEAGTYNEQFF
NA TRBJ2-7 TRBD1 TRBV13 TGTGCCAGCAGCTTACGGGACAGGGGGGGATACGAGCAGTGCTTC CASSLRDRGGYEQCF
many TRBJ2-5 NA TRBV28 TGTGCCAGCAGCGCTGACAGGGTTGAGGAGGGATATCTACAAGAGACCCAGTACTTC CASSADRVEEGYLQETQYF
many TRBJ2-7 TRBD1 TRBV5-5 TGTGCCAGCAGCTTGCAGGGGGACGTCGAGCAGTACTTC CASSLQGDVEQYF
many TRBJ1-5 NA TRBV2 TGTGCCAGCAGCGAACTACGACTGATGAGCAATCAGCCCCAGCATTTT CASSELRLMSNQPQHF
many TRBJ1-4 NA TRBV2 TGTGCCAGCAGTGGGGAGGTCCTCTATGAAAAACTGTTTTTT CASSGEVLYEKLFF
many TRBJ2-5 NA TRBV12-3/TRBV12-4 TGTGCCAGCAGCTCCGAGGTGTACCAAGAGACCCAGTACTTC CASSSEVYQETQYF
many TRBJ1-2 NA TRBV7-8 TGTGCCAGCAGCTTAGTAGCTACCCGTGGCTACACCTTC CASSLVATRGYTF
few TRBJ1-5 NA TRBV4-2 TGTGCCAGCAGCCAGGTCGACAGCAGCAATCAGCCCCAGCATTTT CASSQVDSSNQPQHF
few TRBJ1-6 NA TRBV28 TGTGCCAGCAGCGAGCCTCGCCCGGATTCACCCCTCCACTTT CASSEPRPDSPLHF
many TRBJ1-1 NA TRBV20-1 TGCAGTGCTAGGTTGGGGCCCTCGGACACTGAAGCTTTCTTT CSARLGPSDTEAFF
few TRBJ1-4 NA TRBV4-2 TGTGCCAGCAGCCCAACCGGGGGTACTAATGAAAAACTGTTTTTT CASSPTGGTNEKLFF
many TRBJ2-2 TRBD2 TRBV7-9 TGTGCCAGCAGCTCCGGACTAGCGAGGAACACCGGGGAGCTGTTTTTT CASSSGLARNTGELFF
few TRBJ2-7 TRBD1 TRBV5-1 TGCGCCAGCACCGGGACAGGTGATATGGAGCAGTACTTC CASTGTGDMEQYF
few TRBJ1-3 TRBD1 TRBV5-1 TGCGCCAGCAGCTCTACCGGGACAGCTGGAAACACCATATATTTT CASSSTGTAGNTIYF
many TRBJ2-1 NA TRBV7-7 TGTGCTAGCAGCTTAGCGGCTGGAAGGGATGAGCAGTTCTTC CASSLAAGRDEQFF
few TRBJ2-1 NA TRBV7-9 TGTGCCAGCAGACTAGGCCGAGGGGCCAACAATGAGCAGTTCTTC CASRLGRGANNEQFF
many TRBJ1-2 NA TRBV24-1 TGTGCCACCAGTGATTTGGAAGGGGATGGCTACACCTTC CATSDLEGDGYTF
NA TRBJ2-2 TRBD1 TRBV5-1 TGCGCCAGTGGACAGGGAGGTTCGACCGGGGAGCTGTTTTTT CASGQGGSTGELFF
many TRBJ2-5 NA TRBV18 TGTGCCAGCTCACCCCAGGACGGCCAACAGACCCAGTACTTC CASSPQDGQQTQYF
few TRBJ2-7 NA TRBV28 TGTGCCAGCAGGGCCAATGGGGGCGAAGTACCCGAGCAGTACTTC CASRANGGEVPEQYF
few TRBJ1-6 NA TRBV19 TGTGCCAGTAGCAGCTCCGGGACAACGTCCCCACCCCTCCACTTT CASSSSGTTSPPLHF
NA TRBJ2-2 NA TRBV6-1 TGTGCCAGCAGTCCTCAGATACACTCGAACACCGGGGAGCTGTTTTTT CASSPQIHSNTGELFF
NA TRBJ2-1 TRBD2 TRBV6-6 TGTGCCAGCAGTTACGGTCTAGCGGGGAATGAGCAGTTCTTC CASSYGLAGNEQFF
few TRBJ2-7 TRBD1 TRBV6-5 TGTGCCAGCAGTTACTACACCGGGACAGGGGGTGGCGAGCAGTACTTC CASSYYTGTGGGEQYF
NA TRBJ1-1 NA TRBV15 TGTGCCACCAGCAGAGACAGGGAGTACACTGAAGCTTTCTTT CATSRDREYTEAFF
many TRBJ1-2 TRBD1 TRBV2 TGTGCCAAGAGGACAGGGGGCGCTTATGGCTACACCTTC CAKRTGGAYGYTF
many TRBJ2-3 NA TRBV27 TGTGCCAGCAGTTTGGGCAGTATAACAGATACGCAGTATTTT CASSLGSITDTQYF
NA TRBJ1-1 NA TRBV19 TGTGCCAGTAGTATGGGCAGCCGGGGAACTGAAGCTTTCTTT CASSMGSRGTEAFF
many TRBJ2-3 TRBD1 TRBV7-2 TGTGCCAGCAGCACTTACCCTAGGACAGGGAAAGGAGATACGCAGTATTTT CASSTYPRTGKGDTQYF
few TRBJ1-4 NA TRBV3-1 TGTGCCAGCAGCCAAGGTTTTCCGGGAAAGCGGGAAAAACTGTTTTTT CASSQGFPGKREKLFF
NA TRBJ2-3 TRBD2 TRBV6-2/TRBV6-3 TGTGCCAGCACCCTGACTAGCGGGGATAGCACAGATACGCAGTATTTT CASTLTSGDSTDTQYF
many TRBJ2-1 NA TRBV5-1 TGCGCCAGCAGCTCAAATCAGGGGTCCTACAATGAGCAGTTCTTC CASSSNQGSYNEQFF
many TRBJ2-3 NA TRBV9 TGTGCCAGCAGCGTAGTGAAAGATACGCAGTATTTT CASSVVKDTQYF
many TRBJ2-6 NA TRBV5-1 TGCGCCAGCAGCTTGGACGGCTCTGGGGCCAACGTCCTGACTTTC CASSLDGSGANVLTF
NA TRBJ2-7 TRBD1 TRBV20-1 TGCAGTGCTGTGACCCCGGGACAGGGGTACGAGCAGTACTTC CSAVTPGQGYEQYF
NA TRBJ2-1 TRBD1 TRBV7-2 TGTGCCAGCAGCGGATACAGGGGAACCACCTACAATGAGCAGTTCTTC CASSGYRGTTYNEQFF
many TRBJ2-5 TRBD1 TRBV12-3/TRBV12-4 TGTGCCAGCAGTTTCTTGGGGACAGGGGGCCAAGAGACCCAGTACTTC CASSFLGTGGQETQYF